Shown below are 28 T cell receptor beta chains from a single sample sequenced in a study of cytomegalovirus exposure and HLA in healthy donors. In the PCR, 60 Vbeta and 13 Jbeta primers were used. The repertoire was sequenced with immunoSEQ multiplex PCR; TCRdb's copy has only in-frame clones and lacks some. The sample contains about 270,000 clones, about 75% of which appear only once. The sequenced material came from PBMCs. The receptor source for this set is a female donor in good health and CMV-seronegative.

The chain links TRBV4-1 to TRBJ2-2; weak D call: TRBD2 (5 bases). Between the trimmed V and J ends, which lost 7 bases and 5 bases, there was a span of 20 bases. Looked up from germline, CDR1 is MGHRA and CDR2 is YSYEKL. This CDR3 comprises 16 residues. CDR3: CASTEIGRGGTGELFF. CDR3 in DNA: TGCGCCAGCACCGAAATAGGACGCGGCGGGACCGGGGAGCTGTTTTTT.

The CDR3 region is CASSPSDEQYF. CDR3 DNA sequence: TGTGCCAGCAGTCCGTCCGACGAGCAGTACTTC. The J gene is TRBJ2-7, the V gene TRBV25-1, with D unclear. V lost 5 bases, J lost 5 bases, and 7 bases lay in between. The CDR3 length is 11 residues. Germline CDR1 reads MGHDK; CDR2 reads SYGVNS.

A few counts support this clone. The rearrangement joins TRBV5-1 to TRBJ2-7; D is undetermined. V gave up 5 bases and J gave up 0 bases, with 9 bases separating them. Per the germline V gene, CDR1 is SGHRS and CDR2 is YFSETQ. The CDR3 runs 13 residues. The CDR3 DNA reads as TGCGCCAGCAGGGGTACGGGCTCCTACGAGCAGTACTTC. It translates to CASRGTGSYEQYF.

This chain joins TRBV5-1 and TRBJ2-7; 13 nucleotides agree with TRBD2. J was trimmed by 0 bases and V by 4 bases; bases with no gene match: 7. The CDR3 is 17 amino acids. Germline CDR1 is SGHRS and CDR2 is YFSETQ. The DNA for the CDR3 is TGCGCCAGCAGCGAGGGACTAGCGGGATCCCACTCCTACGAGCAGTACTTC. Its protein product is CASSEGLAGSHSYEQYF. Looking up the rest from reference TRBV5-1 and TRBJ2-7 gives the full variable domain: KAGVTQTPRYLIKTRGQQVTLSCSPISGHRSVSWYQQTPGQGLQFLFEYFSETQRNKGNFPGRFSGRQFSNSRSEMNVSTLELGDSALYLCASSEGLAGSHSYEQYFGPGTRLTVT.

This clone appeared once. The genes are TRBV7-9 and TRBJ2-1; 9 nucleotides agree with TRBD2. The CDR3 is 16 amino acids. V lost 1 base to trimming and J lost 2 bases; unmatched junction nucleotides: 3. The V gene's germline CDR1 is SEHNR and CDR2 FQNEAQ (reference sequence). CDR3 nucleotide sequence: TGTGCCAGCAGCTTAGGACTAGCGGAGACCTACAATGAGCAGTTCTTC. Encoded protein: CASSLGLAETYNEQFF.

The chain combines TRBV2 with TRBJ2-1; 8 bases fit TRBD2. Per germline, CDR1 SNHLY and CDR2 FYNNEI. CDR3 size: 16 residues. The junction had 4 bases not matched to a gene; V was cut back by 1 base and J by 2 bases. CDR3 bases: TGTGCCAGCAGTGAAGATGGTAGCGGGACCTACAATGAGCAGTTCTTC. Translated: CASSEDGSGTYNEQFF.

This chain links TRBV7-3 with TRBJ2-1, with TRBD2 matching over 8 bases. From germline, CDR1 is SGHTA and CDR2 FQGTGA. V lost 1 base and J lost 4; bases outside the gene matches: 6. The CDR3 spans 16 residues. CDR3 loop: CASSLSAGGGYNEQFF. CDR3 DNA: TGTGCCAGCAGCTTAAGTGCGGGAGGCGGATACAATGAGCAGTTCTTC.

This chain uses TRBV7-8 with TRBJ2-7; 11 bases are shared with TRBD2. The CDR3 runs to 15 residues. Germline V gene lookup returns CDR1 SGHVS and CDR2 FQNEAQ. Losses at the gene ends were 0 bases for V and 5 bases for J; bases not matched to a gene: 3. The DNA for the CDR3 is TGTGCCAGCAGCTTAGCTACTAGCGGGAGCCACGAGCAGTACTTC. This translates into CASSLATSGSHEQYF. Looking up the rest from reference TRBV7-8 and TRBJ2-7 gives the full variable domain: GAGVSQSPRYKVAKRGQDVALRCDPISGHVSLFWYQQALGQGPEFLTYFQNEAQLDKSGLPSDRFFAERPEGSVSTLKIQRTQQEDSAVYLCASSLATSGSHEQYFGPGTRLTVT.

The gene calls are TRBV9 and TRBJ2-2; tentative D call: TRBD2 (6 bases). V gave up 4 bases and J gave up 5 bases, with 15 bases separating them. Looked up from germline, CDR1 is SGDLS and CDR2 is YYNGEE. The CDR3 has 15 amino acids. CDR3 DNA sequence: TGTGCCAGCAGCCCCCATCGGGGGAGGACCGGGGAGCTGTTTTTT. Translation: CASSPHRGRTGELFF.

The chain uses TRBV6-6 and TRBJ1-4, with TRBD1 identical over 7 bases. J lost 4 bases, V lost 6 bases, and 8 bases had no gene match. Germline CDR1 reads MNHNY; CDR2 reads SVGAGI (reference sequence). The CDR3 length is 15 residues. The CDR3 DNA follows: TGTGCCAGCAGCCTAAACGACAGGGTTAATGAAAAACTGTTTTTT. Protein sequence: CASSLNDRVNEKLFF.

In this sample, this clone turned up a few times. The rearrangement joins TRBV7-2 to TRBJ2-7; 7 nucleotides match TRBD2. The CDR3 is 14 residues long. In germline, CDR1 is SGHTA, CDR2 FQGNSA. The junction had 8 bases not matched to a gene; V was cut back by 5 bases and J by 4 bases. Here the CDR3 DNA reads TGTGCCAGCAGCGTACAGCGGGATGCTTACGAGCAGTACTTC. Encoded protein: CASSVQRDAYEQYF.

The chain has TRBV5-1 and TRBJ1-4; tentative D call: TRBD1 (6 bases). The CDR3 extends over 15 amino acids. Trimming took off 4 bases at V and 3 bases at J, with 13 bases between the two ends. Looked up from germline, CDR1 is SGHRS and CDR2 is YFSETQ. CDR3 sequence: CASSPLQGANEKLFF. CDR3 DNA sequence: TGCGCCAGCAGCCCGTTACAGGGCGCTAATGAAAAACTGTTTTTT.

V gene TRBV21-1 combines with J gene TRBJ1-5. TRBV21-1 is classified as a pseudogene. This CDR3 has 11 amino acids. The CDR3 protein is CASSNIAPQHF. The CDR3 bases are TGTGCCAGCAGCAACATAGCGCCCCAGCATTTT.

The chain recombines TRBV4-1 with TRBJ2-3; 7 bases map to TRBD2. Trimming at V came to 8 bases and at J to 0 bases, leaving 11 bases not matched to a gene. Germline CDR1 MGHRA, CDR2 YSYEKL. The CDR3 is 16 residues long. The CDR3 region is CASQNREASSTDTQYF. CDR3 nucleotide sequence: TGCGCCAGCCAGAACCGGGAGGCCTCTAGCACAGATACGCAGTATTTT.

The rearrangement links TRBV7-2 to TRBJ2-3, with no clear D. V dropped 0 bases and J dropped 2 bases, with 12 bases sitting between them. The CDR3 length is 16 residues. CDR1 and CDR2 (germline): SGHTA, FQGNSA. The CDR3 DNA sequence: TGTGCCAGCAGCTTAGCAGCGTCGGTCCCCACAGATACGCAGTATTTT. This gives the protein CASSLAASVPTDTQYF.

Note on this clone: An end of the junction differs from the germline gene, which may be a read error. V gene TRBV11-2 combines with J gene TRBJ2-1; 9 bases map to TRBD1. Germline assignment: CDR1 SGHAT and CDR2 FQNNGV. This CDR3 spans 11 amino acids. For the CDR3, the DNA is TGTGCCAGCCAGTACAGGGGGCGTACAATCTTC. It is translated as CASQYRGRTIF.

Of note for this clone: Within the sample, other DNA sequences also encode this same CDR3. The chain joins TRBV27 to TRBJ1-2, with a possible D match to TRBD1 (6 bases). CDR3 length equals 13 residues. Germline assignment: CDR1 MNHEY and CDR2 SMNVEV (reference sequence). Between the trimmed V and J ends, which lost 0 bases and 7 bases, there was a span of 9 bases. This CDR3 is CASSLSGGSGYTF. Written as DNA, the CDR3 is TGTGCCAGCAGTTTATCTGGGGGCAGTGGCTACACCTTC.

This sequence joins TRBV7-2 and TRBJ2-3; 9 nucleotides match TRBD1. V shed 6 bases and J 5 bases; nucleotides not matched to a gene: 9. This CDR3 is built from 15 residues. In germline, CDR1 is SGHTA, CDR2 FQGNSA. The CDR3 DNA follows: TGTGCCAGCAGTTCCGGGACAGGGAGGAAAGATACGCAGTATTTT. It specifies CASSSGTGRKDTQYF. Full variable domain (rest looked up from reference TRBV7-2 and TRBJ2-3): GAGVSQSPSNKVTEKGKDVELRCDPISGHTALYWYRQSLGQGLEFLIYFQGNSAPDKSGLPSDRFSAERTGGSVSTLTIQRTQQEDSAVYLCASSSGTGRKDTQYFGPGTRLTVL.

This chain joins TRBV28 and TRBJ2-1; D is perhaps TRBD2 (5 bases). The V and J ends lost 9 bases and 7 bases respectively, with 16 bases between them. Per the germline V gene, CDR1 is MDHEN and CDR2 is SYDVKM. CDR3 length: 13 residues. The CDR3: CAREVLGVNEQFF. The CDR3 DNA sequence: TGTGCCAGGGAGGTATTGGGTGTGAATGAGCAGTTCTTC.

This clone was seen more than once but under ten times. This rearrangement joins TRBV19 to TRBJ2-3; D gene ambiguous. Germline V lookup: CDR1 LNHDA, CDR2 SQIVND (reference sequence). The V end lost 3 bases, the J end lost 0 bases, and 7 bases lay between the germline ends. The CDR3 is 14 amino acids. For the CDR3, the DNA is TGTGCCAGTAGTATTTCGACTAGCACAGATACGCAGTATTTT. Translating it yields CASSISTSTDTQYF. Looking up the rest from reference TRBV19 and TRBJ2-3 gives the full variable domain: DGGITQSPKYLFRKEGQNVTLSCEQNLNHDAMYWYRQDPGQGLRLIYYSQIVNDFQKGDIAEGYSVSREKKESFPLTVTSAQKNPTAFYLCASSISTSTDTQYFGPGTRLTVL.

This clone was detected only a few times. This rearrangement joins TRBV5-1 to TRBJ1-1; 9 positions agree with TRBD1. Germline V gives CDR1 SGHRS, CDR2 YFSETQ. V dropped 2 bases and J dropped 1; count of bases not matched to a gene: 6. The CDR3 extends over 16 amino acids. This CDR3 is CASSLTGGAPNTEAFF. The CDR3 nucleotides read TGCGCCAGCAGCTTAACAGGGGGCGCCCCGAACACTGAAGCTTTCTTT. Drawing the rest from reference TRBV5-1 and TRBJ1-1, the complete variable domain is KAGVTQTPRYLIKTRGQQVTLSCSPISGHRSVSWYQQTPGQGLQFLFEYFSETQRNKGNFPGRFSGRQFSNSRSEMNVSTLELGDSALYLCASSLTGGAPNTEAFFGQGTRLTVV.

The chain carries TRBV7-9 and TRBJ2-1, with D perhaps TRBD2 (5 bases). Trimming took off 0 bases at V and 8 bases at J, with 14 bases between the two ends. There are 15 residues in the CDR3. The germline CDR1 and CDR2 sequences are SEHNR and FQNEAQ (reference sequence). The CDR3 here is CASSLALSSMDEQFF. CDR3 bases: TGTGCCAGCAGCTTAGCGCTTTCTAGCATGGATGAGCAGTTCTTC. The whole variable domain, remainder taken from reference TRBV7-9 and TRBJ2-1, is DTGVSQNPRHKITKRGQNVTFRCDPISEHNRLYWYRQTLGQGPEFLTYFQNEAQLEKSRLLSDRFSAERPKGSFSTLEIQRTEQGDSAMYLCASSLALSSMDEQFFGPGTRLTVL.

The genes are TRBV19 and TRBJ2-7; TRBD2 matches at 9 bases. V shed 5 bases, J shed 0 bases, and the junction held 5 bases outside the gene matches. CDR3 length: 15 amino acids. Germline V gives CDR1 LNHDA, CDR2 SQIVND (reference sequence). The CDR3 protein is CASSASGDYSYEQYF. The CDR3 DNA reads as TGTGCCAGTAGTGCTAGCGGGGACTACTCCTACGAGCAGTACTTC.

V and J are TRBV9 and TRBJ1-3; D is perhaps TRBD1 (6 bases). The germline V and J ends were trimmed by 4 bases and 0 bases, with 8 bases remaining between them. Germline V gives CDR1 SGDLS, CDR2 YYNGEE. The CDR3 is made up of 14 amino acids. The CDR3: CASSTDSSGNTIYF. The CDR3 DNA sequence: TGTGCCAGCAGCACGGACAGCTCTGGAAACACCATATATTTT. Variable domain in full (rest from reference TRBV9 and TRBJ1-3): DSGVTQTPKHLITATGQRVTLRCSPRSGDLSVYWYQQSLDQGLQFLIQYYNGEERAKGNILERFSAQQFPDLHSELNLSSLELGDSALYFCASSTDSSGNTIYFGEGSWLTVV.

The CDR3 DNA is TGTGCCAGCAGCTTAGGCCGGGGTTACGAGCAGTACTTC. This encodes CASSLGRGYEQYF. The rearrangement joins TRBV13 to TRBJ2-5; tentative D call: TRBD2 (5 bases). The J call is in doubt because the DNA end fits TRBJ2-7 better. This CDR3 is built from 13 residues. Germline V gene sequence: CDR1 PRHDT, CDR2 FYEKMQ (reference sequence).

The chain couples TRBV7-2 to TRBJ2-3, with D perhaps TRBD2 (6 bases). Germline CDR1 and CDR2: SGHTA and FQGNSA. Trimming removed 5 bases at V and 1 base at J, with 16 bases between. The CDR3 is made up of 16 amino acids. The DNA for the CDR3 is TGTGCCAGCAGCCTCTACGGGAGTCGGGGCACAGATACGCAGTATTTT. Translation: CASSLYGSRGTDTQYF.

V gene TRBV5-6 combines with J gene TRBJ1-2; TRBD1 aligns across 8 bases. The CDR3 extends over 15 amino acids. The ends lost 4 bases at V and 4 bases at J; junction bases unmatched: 9. Germline CDR1 and CDR2: SGHDT and YYEEEE. CDR3 in DNA: TGTGCCAGCAGCAAGGACAGGGAAATAATCTATGGCTACACCTTC. This gives the protein CASSKDREIIYGYTF.

The chain uses TRBV7-2 and TRBJ2-7; D remains ambiguous. The CDR3 runs to 14 residues. Trimming shortened V by 1 base and J by 1 base, and 8 bases separated the two germline ends. Germline-derived CDR1 and CDR2 are SGHTA and FQGNSA. CDR3 region: CASSLVSGSYEQYF. The DNA for the CDR3 is TGTGCCAGCAGCTTAGTATCCGGTTCCTACGAGCAGTACTTC. The full variable domain, with the rest looked up from reference TRBV7-2 and TRBJ2-7, is GAGVSQSPSNKVTEKGKDVELRCDPISGHTALYWYRQSLGQGLEFLIYFQGNSAPDKSGLPSDRFSAERTGGSVSTLTIQRTQQEDSAVYLCASSLVSGSYEQYFGPGTRLTVT.